This T cell receptor beta chain was sequenced for a study of blood T cell repertoires in COVID-19. Study in general: Samples taken during acute and convalescent COVID-19 were collected in the United States, Italy and Spain. T cells, B-cell-depleted T cells, or PBMCs supplied cDNA or gDNA.

The length of the CDR3 is 15 residues. The junction had 4 bases not matched to a gene; V was cut back by 0 bases and J by 6 bases. CDR1 is SGDLS and CDR2 is YYNGEE in the germline V gene. Per the original methods: For nucleated cells, counts were estimated from reference gene primer amplification. Sequenced by immunoSEQ multiplex PCR; TCRdb stores in-frame clones only, minus some. Clonal size and the V and J genes are those of that table, whereas D and trimming came from the DNA. The repertoire holds tens of thousands of clones, with around 79% as singletons. This TCR was recovered from a woman between 50 and 59 years old with active or convalescent COVID-19. The chain joins TRBV9 to TRBJ2-2, with 8 nucleotides matching TRBD1. Material: peripheral blood. CDR3 sequence (DNA): TGTGCCAGCAGCGTAGGGGACAGGTCACCCGGGGAGCTGTTTTTT. This sequence encodes CASSVGDRSPGELFF. Together with reference TRBV9 and TRBJ2-2, the CDR3 gives the full variable domain: DSGVTQTPKHLITATGQRVTLRCSPRSGDLSVYWYQQSLDQGLQFLIQYYNGEERAKGNILERFSAQQFPDLHSELNLSSLELGDSALYFCASSVGDRSPGELFFGEGSRLTVL.